This T cell receptor beta chain was recorded in a study of graft-versus-host responses after intestinal transplantation. The wider study: The study gave all recipients anti-thymocyte globulin induction, then tacrolimus and steroids for about 3 years. Study-wide findings and caveats: Individuals carrying graft-donor T cell macrochimerism showed high graft-versus-host to host-versus-graft clonal ratios in allografts.

The ends lost 3 bases at V and 0 bases at J; junction bases unmatched: 2. Per the germline V gene, CDR1 is SGHKS and CDR2 is YYEKEE (reference sequence). The CDR3 is 16 amino acids. With regard to this clone: What it recognizes is unknown.

Clones were read by immunoSEQ multiplex PCR, and TCRdb kept only the in-frame ones, dropping some. The data contain 70,000 or so clones, 84% of them singletons. The starting material was unstimulated CD4+ T cells sorted from spleen or lymph node cells, obtained before transplant. The TCR comes from a human donor who was the organ donor for an intestinal transplant. V and J are TRBV5-5 and TRBJ2-5; TRBD2 agrees at 13 bases. CDR3 residues: CASSSGLAGNQETQYF. In nucleotides, the CDR3 is TGTGCCAGCAGCTCGGGACTAGCGGGGAACCAAGAGACCCAGTACTTC.